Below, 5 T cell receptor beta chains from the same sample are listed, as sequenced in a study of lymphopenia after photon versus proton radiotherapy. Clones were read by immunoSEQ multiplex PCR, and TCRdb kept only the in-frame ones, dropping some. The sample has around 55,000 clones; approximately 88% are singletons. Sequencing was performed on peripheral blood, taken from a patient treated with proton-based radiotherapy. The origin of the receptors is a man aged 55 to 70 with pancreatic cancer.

The CDR3, as DNA: TGCGCCAGCAGCTTCTTGGGCCCTGGGAACACCGGGGAGCTGTTTTTT. As protein: CASSFLGPGNTGELFF. The chain couples TRBV5-1 to TRBJ2-2; no clear D. CDR3 length: 16 residues. Germline V gene data show CDR1 as SGHRS and CDR2 as YFSETQ. V was clipped by 2 bases and J by 1 base, with 12 bases between them.

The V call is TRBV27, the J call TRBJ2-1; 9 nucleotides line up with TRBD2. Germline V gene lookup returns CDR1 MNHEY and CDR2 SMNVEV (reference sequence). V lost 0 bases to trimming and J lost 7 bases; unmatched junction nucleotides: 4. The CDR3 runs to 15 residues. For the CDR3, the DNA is TGTGCCAGCAGTTTATCTAGCGGGAGTAGGAATGAGCAGTTCTTC. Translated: CASSLSSGSRNEQFF.

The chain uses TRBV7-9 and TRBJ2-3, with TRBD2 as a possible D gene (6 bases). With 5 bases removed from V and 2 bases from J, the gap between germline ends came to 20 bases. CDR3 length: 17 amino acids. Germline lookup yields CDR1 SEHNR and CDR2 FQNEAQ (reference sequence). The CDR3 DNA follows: TGTGCCAGCAGCAAGGGGAAGGACGGGAGAGTCACAGATACGCAGTATTTT. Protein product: CASSKGKDGRVTDTQYF.

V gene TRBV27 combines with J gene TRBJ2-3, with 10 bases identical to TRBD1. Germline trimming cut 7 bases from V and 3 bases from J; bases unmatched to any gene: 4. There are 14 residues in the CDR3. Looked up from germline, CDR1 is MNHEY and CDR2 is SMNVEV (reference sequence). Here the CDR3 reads CASMGDRGTDTQYF. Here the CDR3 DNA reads TGTGCCAGCATGGGGGACAGGGGTACAGATACGCAGTATTTT.

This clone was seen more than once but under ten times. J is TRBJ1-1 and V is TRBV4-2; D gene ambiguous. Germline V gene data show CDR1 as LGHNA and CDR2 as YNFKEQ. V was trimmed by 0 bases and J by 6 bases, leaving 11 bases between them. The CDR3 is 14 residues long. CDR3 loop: CASSQDLLASEAFF. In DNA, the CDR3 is TGTGCCAGCAGCCAAGATCTTTTGGCCTCTGAAGCTTTCTTT.